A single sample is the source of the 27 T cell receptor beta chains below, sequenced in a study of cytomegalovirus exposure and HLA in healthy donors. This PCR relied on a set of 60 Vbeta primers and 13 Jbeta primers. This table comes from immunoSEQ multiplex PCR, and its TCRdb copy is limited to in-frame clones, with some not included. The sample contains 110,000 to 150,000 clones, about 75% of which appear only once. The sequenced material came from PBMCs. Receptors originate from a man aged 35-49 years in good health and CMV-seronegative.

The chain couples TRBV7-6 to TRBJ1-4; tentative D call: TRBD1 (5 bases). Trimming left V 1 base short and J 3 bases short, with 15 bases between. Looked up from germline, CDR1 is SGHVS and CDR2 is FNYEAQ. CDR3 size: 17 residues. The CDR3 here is CASSLGVGVSANEKLFF. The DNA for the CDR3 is TGTGCCAGCAGCTTAGGAGTAGGGGTGTCGGCTAATGAAAAACTGTTTTTT.

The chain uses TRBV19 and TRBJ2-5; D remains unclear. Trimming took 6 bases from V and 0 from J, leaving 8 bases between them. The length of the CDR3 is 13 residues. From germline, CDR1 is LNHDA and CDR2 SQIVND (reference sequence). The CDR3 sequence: CASSPLYQETQYF. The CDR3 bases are TGTGCCAGTAGCCCACTGTACCAAGAGACCCAGTACTTC.

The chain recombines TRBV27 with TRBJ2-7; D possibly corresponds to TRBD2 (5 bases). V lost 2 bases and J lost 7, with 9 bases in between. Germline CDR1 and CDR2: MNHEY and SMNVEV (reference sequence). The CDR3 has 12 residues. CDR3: CASSLRGNEQYF. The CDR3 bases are TGTGCCAGCAGTTTACGAGGGAATGAGCAGTACTTC.

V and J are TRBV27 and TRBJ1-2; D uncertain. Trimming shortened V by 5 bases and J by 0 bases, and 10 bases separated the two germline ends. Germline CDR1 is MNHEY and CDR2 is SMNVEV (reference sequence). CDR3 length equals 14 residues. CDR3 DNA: TGTGCCAGCAGTCTAACCTTAGCTAACTATGGCTACACCTTC. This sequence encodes CASSLTLANYGYTF.

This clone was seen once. CDR3 region: CASSPTKGLALFSEQFF. In DNA, the CDR3 is TGCGCCAGCAGCCCCACAAAGGGACTAGCTCTCTTCAGTGAGCAGTTCTTC. The rearrangement links TRBV5-1 to TRBJ2-1; TRBD2 aligns across 9 bases. CDR3 length: 17 amino acids. V was clipped by 4 bases and J by 9 bases; unmatched bases: 17. CDR1 is SGHRS and CDR2 is YFSETQ in the germline V gene. Full variable domain (missing parts from reference TRBV5-1 and TRBJ2-1): KAGVTQTPRYLIKTRGQQVTLSCSPISGHRSVSWYQQTPGQGLQFLFEYFSETQRNKGNFPGRFSGRQFSNSRSEMNVSTLELGDSALYLCASSPTKGLALFSEQFFGPGTRLTVL.

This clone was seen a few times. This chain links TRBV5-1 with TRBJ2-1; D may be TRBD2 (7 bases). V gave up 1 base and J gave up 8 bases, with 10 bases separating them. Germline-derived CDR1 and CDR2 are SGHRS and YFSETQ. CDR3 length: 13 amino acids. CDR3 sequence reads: CASSLRGGDEQFF. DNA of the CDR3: TGCGCCAGCAGCTTGAGGGGGGGTGATGAGCAGTTCTTC.

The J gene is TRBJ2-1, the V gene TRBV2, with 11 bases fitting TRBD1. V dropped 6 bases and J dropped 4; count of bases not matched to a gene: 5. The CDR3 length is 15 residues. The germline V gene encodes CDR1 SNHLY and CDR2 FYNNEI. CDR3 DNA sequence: TGTGCCAGCAGCCAGGACAGGGGGCCTTACAATGAGCAGTTCTTC. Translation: CASSQDRGPYNEQFF.

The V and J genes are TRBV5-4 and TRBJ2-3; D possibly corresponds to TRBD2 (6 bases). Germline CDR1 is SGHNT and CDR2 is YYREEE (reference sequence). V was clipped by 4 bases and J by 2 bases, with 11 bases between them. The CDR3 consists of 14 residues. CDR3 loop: CASSGGNPTDTQYF. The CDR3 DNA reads TGTGCCAGCAGCGGGGGGAACCCCACAGATACGCAGTATTTT.

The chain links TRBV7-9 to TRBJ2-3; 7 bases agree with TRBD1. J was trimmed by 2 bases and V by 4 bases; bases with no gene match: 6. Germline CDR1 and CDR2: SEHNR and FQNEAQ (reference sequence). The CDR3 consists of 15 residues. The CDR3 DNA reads TGTGCCAGCAGCTGGACAGGCACGATCACAGATACGCAGTATTTT. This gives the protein CASSWTGTITDTQYF.

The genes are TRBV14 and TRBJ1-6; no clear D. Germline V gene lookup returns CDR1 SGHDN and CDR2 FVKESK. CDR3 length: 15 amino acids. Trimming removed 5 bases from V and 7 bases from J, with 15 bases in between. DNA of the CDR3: TGTGCCAGCAGCTTGCAGCGACCGATCAATTCACCCCTCCACTTT. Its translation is CASSLQRPINSPLHF.

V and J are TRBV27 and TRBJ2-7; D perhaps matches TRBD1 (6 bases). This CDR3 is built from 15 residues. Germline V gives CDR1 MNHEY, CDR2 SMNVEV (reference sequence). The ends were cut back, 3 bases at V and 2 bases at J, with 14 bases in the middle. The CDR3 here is CASSFEPGHTYEQYF. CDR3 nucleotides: TGTGCCAGCAGTTTTGAACCGGGACATACCTACGAGCAGTACTTC.

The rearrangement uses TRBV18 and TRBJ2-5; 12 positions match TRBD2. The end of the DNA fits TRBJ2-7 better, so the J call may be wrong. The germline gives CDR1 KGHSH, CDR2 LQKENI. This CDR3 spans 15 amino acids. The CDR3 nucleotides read TGTGCCAGCTCACCCGGACTAGCGGGGTACTACGAGCAGTACTTC. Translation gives CASSPGLAGYYEQYF.

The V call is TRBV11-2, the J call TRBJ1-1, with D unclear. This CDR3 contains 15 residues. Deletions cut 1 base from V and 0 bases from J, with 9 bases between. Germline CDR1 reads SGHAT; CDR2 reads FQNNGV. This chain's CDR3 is CASSLGPAMNTEAFF. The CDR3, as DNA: TGTGCCAGCAGCTTAGGGCCCGCCATGAACACTGAAGCTTTCTTT.

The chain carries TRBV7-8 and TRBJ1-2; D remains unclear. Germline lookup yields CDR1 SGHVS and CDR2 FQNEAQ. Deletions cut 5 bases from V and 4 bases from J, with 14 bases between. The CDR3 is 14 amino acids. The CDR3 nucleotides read TGTGCCAGCAGCACCCAGACAAGCAGCTATGGCTACACCTTC. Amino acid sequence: CASSTQTSSYGYTF.

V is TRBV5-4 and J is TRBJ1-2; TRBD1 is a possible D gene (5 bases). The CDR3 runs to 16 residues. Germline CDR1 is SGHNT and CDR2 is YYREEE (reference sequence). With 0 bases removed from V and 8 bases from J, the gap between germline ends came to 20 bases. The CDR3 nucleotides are TGTGCCAGCAGCTTGGGGGGCCAAATCACAAGAGGAGGCTACACCTTC. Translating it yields CASSLGGQITRGGYTF.

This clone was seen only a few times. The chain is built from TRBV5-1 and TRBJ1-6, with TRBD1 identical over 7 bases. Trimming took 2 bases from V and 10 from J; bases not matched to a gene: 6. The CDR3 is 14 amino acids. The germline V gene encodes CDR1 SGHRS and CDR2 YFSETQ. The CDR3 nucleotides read TGCGCCAGCAGCTTTACAGGGGAAGCCTCACCCCTCCACTTT. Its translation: CASSFTGEASPLHF.

As DNA, the CDR3 is TGTGCCAGCAGAAGCGGGGAGACCCAGTACTTC. Encoded protein: CASRSGETQYF. The rearrangement joins TRBV6-4 to TRBJ2-5; D perhaps matches TRBD2 (6 bases). V lost 6 bases and J lost 5, with 7 bases in between. The CDR3 has 11 amino acids. Germline V lookup: CDR1 MRHNA, CDR2 SNTAGT.

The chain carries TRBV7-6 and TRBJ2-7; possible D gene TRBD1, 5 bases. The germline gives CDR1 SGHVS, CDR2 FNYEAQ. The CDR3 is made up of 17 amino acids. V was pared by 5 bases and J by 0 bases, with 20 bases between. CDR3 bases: TGTGCCAGCAGCCACAGTAGAGGCAGGGCAAGCTCCTACGAGCAGTACTTC. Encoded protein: CASSHSRGRASSYEQYF.

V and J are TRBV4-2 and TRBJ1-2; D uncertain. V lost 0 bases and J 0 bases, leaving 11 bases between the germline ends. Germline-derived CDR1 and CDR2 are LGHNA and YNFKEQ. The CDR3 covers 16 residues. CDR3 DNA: TGTGCCAGCAGCCAAGATCTCCGGGGAGCTAACTATGGCTACACCTTC. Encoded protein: CASSQDLRGANYGYTF.

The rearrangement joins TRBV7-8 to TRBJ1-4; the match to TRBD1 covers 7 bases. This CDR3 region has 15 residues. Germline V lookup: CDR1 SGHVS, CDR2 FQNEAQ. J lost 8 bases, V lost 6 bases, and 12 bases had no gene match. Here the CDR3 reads CASSHSGTAEEKLFF. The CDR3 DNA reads TGTGCCAGCAGTCACTCCGGGACAGCTGAGGAAAAACTGTTTTTT.

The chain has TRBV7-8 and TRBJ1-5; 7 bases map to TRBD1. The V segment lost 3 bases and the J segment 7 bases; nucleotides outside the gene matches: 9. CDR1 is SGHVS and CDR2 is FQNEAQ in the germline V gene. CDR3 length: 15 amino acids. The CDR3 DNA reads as TGTGCCAGCAGCTTCAACAGGGGCCCGGGGCAGCCCCAGCATTTT. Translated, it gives CASSFNRGPGQPQHF.

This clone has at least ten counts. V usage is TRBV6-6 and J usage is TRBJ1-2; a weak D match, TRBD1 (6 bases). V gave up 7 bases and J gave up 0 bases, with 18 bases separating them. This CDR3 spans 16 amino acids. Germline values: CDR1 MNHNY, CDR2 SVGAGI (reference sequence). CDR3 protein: CASMVAGAPTNYGYTF. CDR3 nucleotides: TGTGCCAGCATGGTCGCGGGGGCGCCTACTAACTATGGCTACACCTTC.

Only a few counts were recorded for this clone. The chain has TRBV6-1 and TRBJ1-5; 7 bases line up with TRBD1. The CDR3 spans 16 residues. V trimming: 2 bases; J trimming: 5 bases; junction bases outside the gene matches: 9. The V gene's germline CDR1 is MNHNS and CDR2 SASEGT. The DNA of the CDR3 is TGTGCCAGCAGTGAACTAATGACAGGGAACGATCAGCCCCAGCATTTT. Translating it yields CASSELMTGNDQPQHF.

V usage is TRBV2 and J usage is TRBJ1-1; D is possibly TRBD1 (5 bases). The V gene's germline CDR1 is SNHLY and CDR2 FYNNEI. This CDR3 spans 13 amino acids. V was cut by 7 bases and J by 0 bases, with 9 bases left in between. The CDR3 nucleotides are TGTGCCAGCAACCGACAGTTGAACACTGAAGCTTTCTTT. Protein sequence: CASNRQLNTEAFF.

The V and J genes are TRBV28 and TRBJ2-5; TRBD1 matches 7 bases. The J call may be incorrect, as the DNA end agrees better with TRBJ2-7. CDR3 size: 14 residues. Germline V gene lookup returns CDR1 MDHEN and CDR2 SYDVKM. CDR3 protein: CASGSGQLAYEQYF. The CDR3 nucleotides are TGTGCCAGCGGCTCGGGACAGTTAGCCTACGAGCAGTACTTC.

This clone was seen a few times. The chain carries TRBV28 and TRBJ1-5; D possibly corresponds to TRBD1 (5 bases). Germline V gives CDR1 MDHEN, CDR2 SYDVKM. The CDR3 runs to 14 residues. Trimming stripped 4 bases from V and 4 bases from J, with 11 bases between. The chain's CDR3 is CASSSPGWNQPQHF. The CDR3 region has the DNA TGTGCCAGCAGTTCGCCAGGGTGGAATCAGCCCCAGCATTTT.

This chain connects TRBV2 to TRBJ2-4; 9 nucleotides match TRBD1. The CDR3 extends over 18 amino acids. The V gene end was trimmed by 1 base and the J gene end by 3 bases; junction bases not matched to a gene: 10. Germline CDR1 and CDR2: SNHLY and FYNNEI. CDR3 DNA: TGTGCCAGCAGTGAAGAAGACTACGACAGGGGGGTCAAAAACATTCAGTACTTC. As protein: CASSEEDYDRGVKNIQYF.